Listed here are 28 T cell receptor beta chains from one sample, sequenced in a study of T cell responses to AZD1222 COVID-19 vaccine. Assay used: immunoSEQ multiplex PCR; TCRdb lists only in-frame clones, some missing. The sample has about 93,000 clones, 89% seen once; the top ten hold over 2.5%. Sequenced material: peripheral blood, taken on day 0 of MenACWY control vaccination. The receptors stem from an adult in good health.

This rearrangement joins TRBV5-1 to TRBJ1-2, with TRBD1 matching over 8 bases. The length of the CDR3 is 14 residues. J was trimmed by 6 bases and V by 4 bases; bases with no gene match: 8. Germline V gene sequence: CDR1 SGHRS, CDR2 YFSETQ. CDR3 sequence (DNA): TGCGCCAGCAGCCAGGCCCTGGACAGGGATGGCTACACCTTC. Amino acid sequence: CASSQALDRDGYTF.

The rearrangement joins TRBV7-8 to TRBJ1-1; tentative D call: TRBD1 (5 bases). Trimming left V 1 base short and J 4 bases short, with 7 bases between. Germline V gene sequence: CDR1 SGHVS, CDR2 FQNEAQ. The length of the CDR3 is 13 residues. CDR3 in amino acids: CASSLVGTTEAFF. The CDR3 coding sequence is TGTGCCAGCAGCTTAGTTGGGACCACTGAAGCTTTCTTT. The whole variable domain, filled in from reference TRBV7-8 and TRBJ1-1, reads GAGVSQSPRYKVAKRGQDVALRCDPISGHVSLFWYQQALGQGPEFLTYFQNEAQLDKSGLPSDRFFAERPEGSVSTLKIQRTQQEDSAVYLCASSLVGTTEAFFGQGTRLTVV.

The genes are TRBV6-2 or TRBV6-3 and TRBJ2-1; TRBD2 matches 12 bases. The CDR3 totals 21 residues. Trimming removed 2 bases from V and 2 bases from J; junction bases left unmatched: 16. Germline CDR1 is MNHEY and CDR2 is SVGEGT. In nucleotides, the CDR3 is TGTGCCAGCAGTTACCCAACAGTACCCAACCTAGCGGGGGGGACCTACAATGAGCAGTTCTTC. Translating gives CASSYPTVPNLAGGTYNEQFF.

The V call is TRBV6-5, the J call TRBJ1-1; no clear D. Germline values: CDR1 MNHEY, CDR2 SVGAGI. CDR3 length: 14 residues. V dropped 4 bases and J dropped 0 bases, with 9 bases sitting between them. The CDR3 nucleotides read TGTGCCAGCAGTTTTTCAGTTATGAACACTGAAGCTTTCTTT. Protein: CASSFSVMNTEAFF.

The rearrangement links TRBV5-4 to TRBJ2-1; D is ambiguous. V lost 5 bases and J 1 base, leaving 10 bases between the germline ends. The CDR3 loop spans 14 amino acids. Germline lookup yields CDR1 SGHNT and CDR2 YYREEE (reference sequence). The CDR3 is CASSLQLSYNEQFF. CDR3 nucleotides: TGTGCCAGCAGTCTCCAGCTATCCTACAATGAGCAGTTCTTC.

V usage is TRBV19 and J usage is TRBJ2-2; TRBD2 might be the D (7 bases). Trimming left V 4 bases short and J 1 base short, with 13 bases between. Germline-derived CDR1 and CDR2 are LNHDA and SQIVND (reference sequence). This CDR3 is 16 amino acids long. The CDR3 sequence is CASSSYGGRNTGELFF. The CDR3 DNA is TGTGCCAGTAGTAGCTACGGGGGGCGGAACACCGGGGAGCTGTTTTTT.

J is TRBJ2-1 and V is TRBV3-1 (or the pseudogene TRBV3-2); 8 positions agree with TRBD2. V trimming: 1 base; J trimming: 2 bases; junction bases outside the gene matches: 4. CDR1 is LGHDT and CDR2 is YNNKEL in the germline V gene (reference sequence). CDR3 length: 16 amino acids. The chain's CDR3 is CASSQGAAGAYNEQFF. The DNA of the CDR3 is TGTGCCAGCAGCCAAGGGGCAGCGGGGGCCTACAATGAGCAGTTCTTC.

The chain recombines TRBV3-1 (or the pseudogene TRBV3-2) with TRBJ1-2; D is perhaps TRBD1 (5 bases). The V gene lost 4 bases and the J gene lost 6 bases, with 18 bases spanning the gap. Germline CDR1 LGHDT, CDR2 YNNKEL (reference sequence). The CDR3 length is 15 residues. CDR3 nucleotide sequence: TGTGCCAGCAGCCCTGGGGCAGGATCGGTGAATGGCTACACCTTC. This codes for CASSPGAGSVNGYTF.

This chain links TRBV30 with TRBJ1-6, with TRBD1 as a possible D gene (5 bases). Germline values: CDR1 GTSNPN, CDR2 SVGIG (reference sequence). This CDR3 spans 15 amino acids. Trimming cost V 3 bases and J 6 bases, with 15 bases left between them. In DNA form, the CDR3 reads TGTGCCTGGAGCGTCTCGGGGGTGGGTAATTCACCCCTCCACTTT. Translated: CAWSVSGVGNSPLHF.

V usage is TRBV28 and J usage is TRBJ1-4; TRBD1 might be the D (6 bases). Germline loops: CDR1 MDHEN, CDR2 SYDVKM. Trimming removed 7 bases from V and 5 bases from J, with 14 bases in between. The CDR3 is made up of 14 amino acids. CDR3 loop: CASKKERGNEKLFF. The CDR3 nucleotides read TGTGCCAGCAAAAAAGAGAGGGGGAATGAAAAACTGTTTTTT.

This chain connects TRBV7-2 to TRBJ1-2; possible D gene TRBD1, 5 bases. Germline V CDR1 and CDR2: SGHTA, FQGNSA. V gave up 5 bases and J gave up 9 bases, with 13 bases separating them. The CDR3 is 12 residues long. Written as DNA, the CDR3 is TGTGCCAGCAGCAGAGAGGGGCACCGCTACACCTTC. This sequence encodes CASSREGHRYTF.

The chain recombines TRBV2 with TRBJ1-2; tentative D call: TRBD1 (5 bases). Germline V gene lookup returns CDR1 SNHLY and CDR2 FYNNEI. Trimming removed 5 bases at V and 0 bases at J, with 10 bases between. The CDR3 runs 14 residues. The CDR3 loop is CASSHDRANYGYTF. The CDR3 DNA follows: TGTGCCAGCAGTCATGACAGAGCTAACTATGGCTACACCTTC.

This clone was seen just once. The chain employs TRBV29-1 and TRBJ2-7; 8 bases align to TRBD1. The germline CDR1 and CDR2 sequences are SQVTM and ANQGSEA. CDR3 size: 13 residues. With V trimmed by 4 bases and J by 6 bases, 8 bases remained unmatched. Here the CDR3 reads CSVAPRGLTEQYF. DNA for the CDR3: TGCAGCGTTGCCCCCAGGGGGCTAACCGAGCAGTACTTC.

The chain is built from TRBV5-1 and TRBJ1-1; 7 positions match TRBD1. The V segment lost 1 base and the J segment 4 bases; nucleotides outside the gene matches: 4. The CDR3 has 14 amino acids. Germline-derived CDR1 and CDR2 are SGHRS and YFSETQ. The CDR3 here is CASSLYRGGTEAFF. The CDR3 coding sequence is TGCGCCAGCAGCTTGTACAGGGGTGGCACTGAAGCTTTCTTT.

The CDR3 DNA is TGCGCCAGCAGCTCCGGGTCTGATAGGGGCTACACCTTC. It is translated as CASSSGSDRGYTF. This rearrangement joins TRBV5-1 to TRBJ1-2, with D hard to call. The CDR3 contains 13 residues. The V and J ends lost 3 bases and 8 bases respectively, with 14 bases between them. Germline loops: CDR1 SGHRS, CDR2 YFSETQ.

V usage is TRBV7-2 and J usage is TRBJ2-1, with a possible D match to TRBD1 (6 bases). The CDR3 is made up of 15 amino acids. The germline V and J ends were trimmed by 11 bases and 7 bases, with 24 bases remaining between them. Germline CDR1 is SGHTA and CDR2 is FQGNSA. The CDR3 is CAANKGQGMGNEQFF. The CDR3 coding sequence is TGTGCCGCAAACAAGGGGCAGGGGATGGGAAATGAGCAGTTCTTC.

This chain joins TRBV7-9 and TRBJ2-1, with 8 bases matching TRBD1. The CDR3 is 16 residues long. Germline V gene data show CDR1 as SEHNR and CDR2 as FQNEAQ (reference sequence). V lost 5 bases, J lost 7 bases, and 13 bases stayed unmatched. The CDR3 nucleotides read TGTGCCAGCAGCGCAAGCCCCGGGACAGGTAAAAATGAGCAGTTCTTC. It is translated as CASSASPGTGKNEQFF.

CDR3 sequence reads: CASSSAFGLAGGGDTQYF. The CDR3 nucleotides read TGTGCCAGCAGCTCAGCCTTCGGACTAGCGGGGGGAGGTGATACGCAGTATTTT. The chain recombines TRBV5-4 with TRBJ2-3; 14 nucleotides line up with TRBD2. The CDR3 is made up of 18 amino acids. V lost 3 bases to trimming and J lost 6 bases; unmatched junction nucleotides: 12. Germline assignment: CDR1 SGHNT and CDR2 YYREEE (reference sequence). The whole variable domain, remainder taken from reference TRBV5-4 and TRBJ2-3, is ETGVTQSPTHLIKTRGQQVTLRCSSQSGHNTVSWYQQALGQGPQFIFQYYREEENGRGNFPPRFSGLQFPNYSSELNVNALELDDSALYLCASSSAFGLAGGGDTQYFGPGTRLTVL.

The chain has TRBV4-1 and TRBJ1-3, with TRBD1 identical over 9 bases. Germline V lookup: CDR1 MGHRA, CDR2 YSYEKL. This CDR3 is 19 amino acids long. Trimming at V came to 4 bases and at J to 0 bases, leaving 13 bases not matched to a gene. The CDR3 DNA is TGCGCCAGCAGCCGAGACTTTCCGGGACAGGGAAGCTCTGGAAACACCATATATTTT. The encoded protein is CASSRDFPGQGSSGNTIYF.

V gene TRBV18 combines with J gene TRBJ1-5; D unresolved. V gave up 5 bases and J gave up 0 bases, with 11 bases separating them. The CDR3 has 15 residues. The germline V gene encodes CDR1 KGHSH and CDR2 LQKENI. CDR3 amino acids: CASSSSGYSNQPQHF. DNA of the CDR3: TGTGCCAGCTCATCCTCGGGATATAGCAATCAGCCCCAGCATTTT.

The V call is TRBV18, the J call TRBJ1-1; 7 bases are a match to TRBD1. This CDR3 region has 13 residues. Germline assignment: CDR1 KGHSH and CDR2 LQKENI. The V segment lost 3 bases and the J segment 8 bases; nucleotides outside the gene matches: 6. Written as DNA, the CDR3 is TGTGCCAGCTCACCCCGAGGGGGCAGGGAAGCTTTCTTT. Its protein is CASSPRGGREAFF. The variable domain in full, with the rest retrieved from reference TRBV18 and TRBJ1-1, is NAGVMQNPRHLVRRRGQEARLRCSPMKGHSHVYWYRQLPEEGLKFMVYLQKENIIDESGMPKERFSAEFPKEGPSILRIQQVVRGDSAAYFCASSPRGGREAFFGQGTRLTVV.

This chain connects TRBV6-2 or TRBV6-3 to TRBJ2-3, with D unresolved. The V end was cut by 5 bases, the J end by 2 bases, with 2 bases between. This CDR3 region has 11 residues. CDR1 is MNHEY and CDR2 is SVGEGT in the germline V gene. CDR3 coding DNA: TGTGCCAGCAGTCACACAGATACGCAGTATTTT. Protein: CASSHTDTQYF.

The rearrangement uses TRBV7-9 and TRBJ1-5; 9 nucleotides line up with TRBD1. The V segment lost 2 bases and the J segment 4 bases; nucleotides outside the gene matches: 9. The CDR3 spans 17 residues. Germline loops: CDR1 SEHNR, CDR2 FQNEAQ (reference sequence). For the CDR3, the DNA is TGTGCCAGCAGCTTATACAGGGACAGGGAAGGAAATCAGCCCCAGCATTTT. Translating it yields CASSLYRDREGNQPQHF.

This clone was seen a handful of times. This rearrangement joins TRBV6-5 to TRBJ1-1; a possible D gene is TRBD1 (5 bases). Trimming took 7 bases from V and 4 from J, leaving 16 bases between them. Germline CDR1 and CDR2: MNHEY and SVGAGI. CDR3 length: 14 amino acids. The CDR3: CASNPLGEGTEAFF. The CDR3 nucleotides read TGTGCCAGCAATCCTTTGGGGGAGGGCACTGAAGCTTTCTTT.

This chain joins TRBV19 and TRBJ2-2; 8 bases line up with TRBD2. Germline V gene lookup returns CDR1 LNHDA and CDR2 SQIVND (reference sequence). CDR3 length: 14 amino acids. V lost 6 bases and J lost 6; bases outside the gene matches: 6. As DNA, the CDR3 is TGTGCCAGTAGAACCACCGGGGGGGCCGGGGAGCTGTTTTTT. Its protein is CASRTTGGAGELFF.

The chain employs TRBV6-6 and TRBJ2-7; tentatively, D is TRBD1 (5 bases). Between the trimmed V and J ends, which lost 7 bases and 4 bases, there was a span of 11 bases. Per germline, CDR1 MNHNY and CDR2 SVGAGI (reference sequence). The CDR3 spans 12 residues. CDR3 DNA: TGTGCCAGCACCGACAGATTATACGAGCAGTACTTC. It is translated as CASTDRLYEQYF.

The chain combines TRBV5-1 with TRBJ2-1; tentatively, D is TRBD2 (5 bases). Germline V gene data show CDR1 as SGHRS and CDR2 as YFSETQ. V was pared by 0 bases and J by 0 bases, with 10 bases between. The CDR3 loop spans 16 amino acids. CDR3 residues: CASSLGERSSYNEQFF. The CDR3 DNA follows: TGCGCCAGCAGCTTGGGGGAGAGGAGCTCCTACAATGAGCAGTTCTTC.

This clone has a single count. The J gene is TRBJ2-5, the V gene TRBV27, with D maybe TRBD2 (5 bases). The CDR3 covers 15 residues. Germline V lookup: CDR1 MNHEY, CDR2 SMNVEV (reference sequence). V was clipped by 8 bases and J by 4 bases, with 20 bases between them. This CDR3 reads CASRSSLGGGETQYF. The DNA for the CDR3 is TGTGCCAGCCGGAGTTCATTGGGTGGAGGAGAGACCCAGTACTTC.